This TCR beta chain was obtained from a study of human T cells and chemical hapten exposure. Germline-derived CDR1 and CDR2 are SGDLS and YYNGEE. J was trimmed by 2 bases and V by 4 bases; bases with no gene match: 8. The CDR3 spans 17 residues. Notes on the study in general: More PT1 expanded TCRs went with higher patch test scores.

The time point: patch test 1, 2 weeks after DPC sensitization. The sample's treatment: therapeutic diphenylcyclopropenone sensitization with weekly scalp DPC. Those who donated were patients with alopecia, 18 to 70 years of age, and suitable for DPC. On this clonotype itself: The antigen is unknown.

In the library, unique molecular identifiers were attached to individual cDNA molecules. Each CDR3 protein is one row after TCRdb ran MiXCR on the RACE reads. The sample yields some 400,000 distinct CDR3 sequences, around 4.8% seen once. This sequence originates from a woman aged 45-65 years with alopecia areata. Some clones in this sample may be carry-over from other donors' samples. The material sequenced was whole blood, taken in connection with sensitization to the hapten diphenylcyclopropenone (DPC). The rearrangement joins TRBV9 to TRBJ2-6; 8 positions match TRBD1. The CDR3 bases are TGTGCCAGCAGCCTGGCGGACAGGGACACTGGGGCCAACGTCCTGACTTTC. It yields the protein CASSLADRDTGANVLTF.